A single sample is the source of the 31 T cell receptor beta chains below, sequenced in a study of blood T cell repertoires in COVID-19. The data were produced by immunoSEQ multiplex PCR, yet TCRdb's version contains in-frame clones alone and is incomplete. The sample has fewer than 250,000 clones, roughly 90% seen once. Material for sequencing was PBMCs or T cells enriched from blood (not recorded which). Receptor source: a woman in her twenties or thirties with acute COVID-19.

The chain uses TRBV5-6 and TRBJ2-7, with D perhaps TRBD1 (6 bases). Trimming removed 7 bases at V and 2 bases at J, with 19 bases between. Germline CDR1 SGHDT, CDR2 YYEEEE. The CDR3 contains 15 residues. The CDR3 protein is CASGSDSRPPYEQYF. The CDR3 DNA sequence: TGTGCCAGCGGATCGGACAGCCGACCCCCCTACGAGCAGTACTTC. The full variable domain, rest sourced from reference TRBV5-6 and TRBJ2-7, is DAGVTQSPTHLIKTRGQQVTLRCSPKSGHDTVSWYQQALGQGPQFIFQYYEEEERQRGNFPDRFSGHQFPNYSSELNVNALLLGDSALYLCASGSDSRPPYEQYFGPGTRLTVT.

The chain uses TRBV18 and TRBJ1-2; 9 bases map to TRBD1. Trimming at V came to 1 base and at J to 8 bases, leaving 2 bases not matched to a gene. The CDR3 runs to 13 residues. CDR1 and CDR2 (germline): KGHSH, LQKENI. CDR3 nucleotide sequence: TGTGCCAGCTCACCACGGGACAGGGAAGGCTACACCTTC. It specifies CASSPRDREGYTF.

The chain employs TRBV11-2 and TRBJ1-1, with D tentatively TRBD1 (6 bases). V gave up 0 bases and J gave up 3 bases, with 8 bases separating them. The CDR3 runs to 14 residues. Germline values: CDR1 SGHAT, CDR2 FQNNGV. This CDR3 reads CASSLDTGYTEAFF. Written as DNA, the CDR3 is TGTGCCAGCAGCTTAGATACAGGGTACACTGAAGCTTTCTTT.

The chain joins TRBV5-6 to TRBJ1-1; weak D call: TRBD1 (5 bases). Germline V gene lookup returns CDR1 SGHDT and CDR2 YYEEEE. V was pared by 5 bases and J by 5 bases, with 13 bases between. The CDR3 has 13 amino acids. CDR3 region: CASRDYRNTEAFF. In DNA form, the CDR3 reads TGTGCCAGCAGGGACTACAGGAATACTGAAGCTTTCTTT.

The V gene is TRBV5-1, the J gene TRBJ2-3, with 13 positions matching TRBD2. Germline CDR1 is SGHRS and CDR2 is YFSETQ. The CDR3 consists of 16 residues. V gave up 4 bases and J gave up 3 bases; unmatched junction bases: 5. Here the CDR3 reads CASSPGTSGVTDTQYF. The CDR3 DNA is TGCGCCAGCAGCCCGGGGACTAGCGGGGTAACAGATACGCAGTATTTT. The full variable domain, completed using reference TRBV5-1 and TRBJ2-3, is KAGVTQTPRYLIKTRGQQVTLSCSPISGHRSVSWYQQTPGQGLQFLFEYFSETQRNKGNFPGRFSGRQFSNSRSEMNVSTLELGDSALYLCASSPGTSGVTDTQYFGPGTRLTVL.

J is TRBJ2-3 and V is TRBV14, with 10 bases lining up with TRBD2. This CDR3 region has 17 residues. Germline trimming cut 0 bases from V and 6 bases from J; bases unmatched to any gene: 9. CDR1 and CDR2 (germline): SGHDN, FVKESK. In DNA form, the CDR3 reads TGTGCCAGCAGCCAAGATAGGCGGAGCGGGGGGGCCGATACGCAGTATTTT. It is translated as CASSQDRRSGGADTQYF.

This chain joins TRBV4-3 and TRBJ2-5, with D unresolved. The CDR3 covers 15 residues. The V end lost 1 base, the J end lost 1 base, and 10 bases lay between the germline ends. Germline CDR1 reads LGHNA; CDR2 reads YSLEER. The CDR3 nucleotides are TGCGCCAGCAGCCAAGGAGGCCCTTCCCAAGAGACCCAGTACTTC. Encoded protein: CASSQGGPSQETQYF.

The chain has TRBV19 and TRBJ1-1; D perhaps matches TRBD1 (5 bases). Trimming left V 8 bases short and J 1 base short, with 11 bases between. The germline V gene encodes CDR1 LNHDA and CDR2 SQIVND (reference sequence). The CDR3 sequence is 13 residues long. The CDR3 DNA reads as TGTGCCAGTGGGCCCCAGGGGAACACTGAAGCTTTCTTT. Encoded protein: CASGPQGNTEAFF.

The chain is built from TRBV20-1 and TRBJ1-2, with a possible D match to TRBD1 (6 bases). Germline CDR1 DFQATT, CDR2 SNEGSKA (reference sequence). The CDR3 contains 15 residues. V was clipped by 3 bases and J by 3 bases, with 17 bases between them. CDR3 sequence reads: CSASVGARSDYGYTF. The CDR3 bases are TGCAGTGCTAGTGTGGGGGCTCGATCTGACTATGGCTACACCTTC.

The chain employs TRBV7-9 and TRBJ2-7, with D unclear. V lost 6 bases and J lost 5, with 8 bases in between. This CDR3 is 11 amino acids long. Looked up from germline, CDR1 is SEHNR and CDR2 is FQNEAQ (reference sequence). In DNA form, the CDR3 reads TGTGCCAGCAGTTGGCAGGACGAGCAGTACTTC. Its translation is CASSWQDEQYF.

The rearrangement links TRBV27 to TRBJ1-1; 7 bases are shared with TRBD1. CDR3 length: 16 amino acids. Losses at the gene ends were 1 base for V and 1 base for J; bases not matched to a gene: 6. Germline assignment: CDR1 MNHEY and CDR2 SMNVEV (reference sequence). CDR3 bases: TGTGCCAGCAGTTTATGGACCGGGACAGAGAACACTGAAGCTTTCTTT. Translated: CASSLWTGTENTEAFF.

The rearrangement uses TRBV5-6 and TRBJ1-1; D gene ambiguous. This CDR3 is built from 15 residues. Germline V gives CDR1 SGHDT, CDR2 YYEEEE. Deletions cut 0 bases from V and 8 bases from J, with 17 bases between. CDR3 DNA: TGTGCCAGCAGCTTGGGTGGCGGCCAACCTGGAGAAGCTTTCTTT. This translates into CASSLGGGQPGEAFF.

The CDR3 DNA reads TGTGCCACCAGCAGAGATCTCGCAGTCTCTGGAAACACCATATATTTT. This codes for CATSRDLAVSGNTIYF. V and J are TRBV15 and TRBJ1-3, with D unresolved. The CDR3 is made up of 16 amino acids. V dropped 0 bases and J dropped 0 bases, with 9 bases sitting between them. Germline V lookup: CDR1 LNHNV, CDR2 YYDKDF (reference sequence).

CDR3 nucleotide sequence: TGTGCCAGCAGCCCGAGGACTAGCGGGATACAAGAGACCCAGTACTTC. The encoded protein is CASSPRTSGIQETQYF. V is TRBV7-2 and J is TRBJ2-5, with TRBD2 matching 12 bases. CDR1 and CDR2 from the germline V gene are SGHTA and FQGNSA. The CDR3 covers 16 residues. The V segment lost 5 bases and the J segment 2 bases; nucleotides outside the gene matches: 6.

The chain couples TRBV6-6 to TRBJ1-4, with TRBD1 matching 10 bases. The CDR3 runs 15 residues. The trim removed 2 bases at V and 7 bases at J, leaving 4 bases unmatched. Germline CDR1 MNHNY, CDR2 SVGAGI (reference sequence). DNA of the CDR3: TGTGCCAGCAGTTACGGACAGGGGGAAGCTGAAAAACTGTTTTTT. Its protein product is CASSYGQGEAEKLFF.

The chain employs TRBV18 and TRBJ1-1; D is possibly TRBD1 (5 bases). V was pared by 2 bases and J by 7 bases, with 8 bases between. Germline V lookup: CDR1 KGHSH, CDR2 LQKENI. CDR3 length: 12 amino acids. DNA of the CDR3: TGTGCCAGCTCACCAGTCCAGGGTGAAGCTTTCTTT. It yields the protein CASSPVQGEAFF.

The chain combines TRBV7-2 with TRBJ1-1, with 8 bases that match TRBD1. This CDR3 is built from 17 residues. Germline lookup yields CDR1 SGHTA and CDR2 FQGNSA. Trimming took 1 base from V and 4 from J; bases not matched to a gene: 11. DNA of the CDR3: TGTGCCAGCAGCTTAGGGCGGGACAGGCCCATTAGCACTGAAGCTTTCTTT. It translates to CASSLGRDRPISTEAFF.

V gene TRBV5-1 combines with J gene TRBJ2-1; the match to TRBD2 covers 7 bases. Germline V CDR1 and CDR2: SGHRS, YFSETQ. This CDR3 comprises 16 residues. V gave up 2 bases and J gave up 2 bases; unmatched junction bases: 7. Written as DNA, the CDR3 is TGCGCCAGCAGCTTTAACCCGGGGAGGGCCTACAATGAGCAGTTCTTC. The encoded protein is CASSFNPGRAYNEQFF.

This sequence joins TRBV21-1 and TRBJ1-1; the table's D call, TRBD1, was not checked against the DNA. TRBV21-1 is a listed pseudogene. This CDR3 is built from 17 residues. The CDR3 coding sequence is TGTGCCAGCAGCACCGGGACAGGGTCGGAGCTGAACACTGAAGCTTTCTTT. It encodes CASSTGTGSELNTEAFF.

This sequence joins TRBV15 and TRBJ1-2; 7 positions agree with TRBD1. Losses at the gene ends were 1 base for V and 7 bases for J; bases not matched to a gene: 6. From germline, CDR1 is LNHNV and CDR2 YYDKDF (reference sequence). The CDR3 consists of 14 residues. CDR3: CATSRVRGPVGYTF. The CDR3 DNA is TGTGCCACCAGCAGAGTTAGGGGGCCGGTTGGCTACACCTTC.

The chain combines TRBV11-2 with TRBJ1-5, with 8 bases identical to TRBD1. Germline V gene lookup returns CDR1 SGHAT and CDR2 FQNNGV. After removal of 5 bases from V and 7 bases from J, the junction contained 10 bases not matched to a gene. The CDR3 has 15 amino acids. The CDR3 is CASSPAPGQGQPQHF. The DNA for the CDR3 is TGTGCCAGCAGCCCCGCGCCTGGACAGGGACAGCCCCAGCATTTT.

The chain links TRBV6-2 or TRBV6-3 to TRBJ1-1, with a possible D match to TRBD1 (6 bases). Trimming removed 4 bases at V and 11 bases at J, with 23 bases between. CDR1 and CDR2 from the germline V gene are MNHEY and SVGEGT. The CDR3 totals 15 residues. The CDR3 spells CASSFDFTGSRGAFF. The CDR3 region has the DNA TGTGCCAGCAGTTTCGACTTCACAGGGAGCCGCGGCGCTTTCTTT.

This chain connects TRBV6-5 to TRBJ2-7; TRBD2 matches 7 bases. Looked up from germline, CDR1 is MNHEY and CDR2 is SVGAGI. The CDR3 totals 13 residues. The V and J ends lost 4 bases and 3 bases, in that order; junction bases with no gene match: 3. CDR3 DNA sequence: TGTGCCAGCAGTTGGGGGGGAGGCTACGAGCAGTACTTC. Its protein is CASSWGGGYEQYF.

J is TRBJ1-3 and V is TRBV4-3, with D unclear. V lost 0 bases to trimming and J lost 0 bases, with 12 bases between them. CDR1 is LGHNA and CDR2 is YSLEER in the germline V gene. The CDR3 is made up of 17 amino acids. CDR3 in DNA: TGCGCCAGCAGCCAAGATCACAACGGGATCTCTGGAAACACCATATATTTT. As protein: CASSQDHNGISGNTIYF.

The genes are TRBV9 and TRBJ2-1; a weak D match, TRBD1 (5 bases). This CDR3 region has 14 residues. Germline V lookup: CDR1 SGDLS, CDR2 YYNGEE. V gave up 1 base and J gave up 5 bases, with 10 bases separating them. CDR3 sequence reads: CASSVTPDNNEQFF. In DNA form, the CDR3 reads TGTGCCAGCAGCGTAACCCCGGACAACAATGAGCAGTTCTTC.

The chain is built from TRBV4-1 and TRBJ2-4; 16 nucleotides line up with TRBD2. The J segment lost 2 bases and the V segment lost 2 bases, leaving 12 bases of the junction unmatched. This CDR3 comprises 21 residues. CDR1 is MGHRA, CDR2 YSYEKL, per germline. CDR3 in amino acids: CASSQPGLAGGPVSSKNIQYF. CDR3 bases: TGCGCCAGCAGCCAACCGGGACTAGCGGGGGGGCCCGTTTCTTCCAAAAACATTCAGTACTTC.

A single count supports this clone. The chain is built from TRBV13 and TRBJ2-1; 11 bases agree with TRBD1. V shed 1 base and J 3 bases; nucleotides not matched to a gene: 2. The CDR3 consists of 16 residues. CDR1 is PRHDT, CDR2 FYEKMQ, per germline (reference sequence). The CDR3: CASSLAGTGGYNEQFF. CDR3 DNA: TGTGCCAGCAGCTTAGCTGGGACAGGGGGCTACAATGAGCAGTTCTTC.

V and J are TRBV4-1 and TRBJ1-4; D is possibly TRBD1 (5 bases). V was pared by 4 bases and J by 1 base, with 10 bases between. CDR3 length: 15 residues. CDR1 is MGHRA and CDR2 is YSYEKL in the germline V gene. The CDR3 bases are TGCGCCAGCAGCCCACCAGGGAAAACTAATGAAAAACTGTTTTTT. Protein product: CASSPPGKTNEKLFF.

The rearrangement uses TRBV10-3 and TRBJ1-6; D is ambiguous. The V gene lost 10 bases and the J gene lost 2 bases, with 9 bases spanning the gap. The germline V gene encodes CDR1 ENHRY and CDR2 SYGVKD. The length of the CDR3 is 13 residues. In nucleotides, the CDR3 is TGTGCCAGGAGGAAGACCTATAATTCACCCCTCCACTTT. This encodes CARRKTYNSPLHF.

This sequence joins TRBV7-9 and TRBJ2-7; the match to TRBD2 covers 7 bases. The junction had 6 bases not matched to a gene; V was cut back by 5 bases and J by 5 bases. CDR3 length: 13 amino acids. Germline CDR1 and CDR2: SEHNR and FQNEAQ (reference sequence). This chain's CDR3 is CASSEKRGNEQYF. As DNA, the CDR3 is TGTGCCAGCAGCGAGAAGCGGGGTAACGAGCAGTACTTC. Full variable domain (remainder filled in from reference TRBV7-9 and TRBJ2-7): DTGVSQNPRHKITKRGQNVTFRCDPISEHNRLYWYRQTLGQGPEFLTYFQNEAQLEKSRLLSDRFSAERPKGSFSTLEIQRTEQGDSAMYLCASSEKRGNEQYFGPGTRLTVT.

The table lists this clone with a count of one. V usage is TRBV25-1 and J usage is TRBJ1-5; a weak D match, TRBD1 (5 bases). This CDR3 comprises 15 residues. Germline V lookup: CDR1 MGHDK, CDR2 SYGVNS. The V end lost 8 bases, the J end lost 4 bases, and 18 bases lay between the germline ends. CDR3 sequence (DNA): TGTGCCAGCCGACTTTCTGGGGCCGAAAATCAGCCCCAGCATTTT. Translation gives CASRLSGAENQPQHF.